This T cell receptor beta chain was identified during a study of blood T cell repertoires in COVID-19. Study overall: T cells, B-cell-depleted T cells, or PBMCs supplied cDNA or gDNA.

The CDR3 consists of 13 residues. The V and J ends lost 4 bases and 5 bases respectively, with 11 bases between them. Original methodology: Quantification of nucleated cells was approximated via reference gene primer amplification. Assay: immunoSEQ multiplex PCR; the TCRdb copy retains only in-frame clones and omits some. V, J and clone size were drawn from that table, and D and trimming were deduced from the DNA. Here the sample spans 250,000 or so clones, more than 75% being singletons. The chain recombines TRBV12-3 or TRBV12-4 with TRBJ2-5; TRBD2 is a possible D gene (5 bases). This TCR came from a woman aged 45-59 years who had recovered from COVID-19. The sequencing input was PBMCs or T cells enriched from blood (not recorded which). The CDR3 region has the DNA TGTGCCAGCAGTTCAGGATCGGGGGAGACCCAGTACTTC. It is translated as CASSSGSGETQYF.